This T cell receptor (beta chain) came from a study of T cells in Graves' hyperthyroidism and ophthalmopathy. Comment on this clonotype: Its antigen is unidentified.

Study observations and caveats: Most thyroid clonotypes with frequency above 0.001 were detected in blood. The model's output predicted ophthalmopathy at a median of roughly 6 months prior to onset.

The germline V gene has CDR1 MNHEY and CDR2 SVGAGI. Trimming removed 5 bases from V and 2 bases from J, with 6 bases in between. The CDR3 has 12 amino acids. Researchers took RNA transcripts and amplified the TCR beta CDR3 regions from them. An initial round of RT-PCR targeting the TCR CDR3 relied on the HTBI primer set. TCRdb independently ran MiXCR on the multiplex PCR reads; one entry per CDR3 protein. Of 600,000 to 700,000 distinct CDR3 sequences listed, approximately 42% are singletons. Exclusion criteria comprised uncontrolled infection, other autoimmune disease, pregnancy or lactation. Based on clinical symptoms, serum thyroxine and TRAb, thyroid ultrasound and orbital computed tomography, diagnoses were reached.

The receptor comes from an adult man with Graves' disease, either hyperthyroidism or ophthalmopathy (not recorded which). This chain links TRBV6-5 with TRBJ2-5; D is unclear. The specimen sequenced was peripheral blood or thyroid tissue (not recorded which). CDR3: CASSDGQETQYF. DNA of the CDR3: TGTGCCAGCAGTGATGGGCAAGAGACCCAGTACTTC.